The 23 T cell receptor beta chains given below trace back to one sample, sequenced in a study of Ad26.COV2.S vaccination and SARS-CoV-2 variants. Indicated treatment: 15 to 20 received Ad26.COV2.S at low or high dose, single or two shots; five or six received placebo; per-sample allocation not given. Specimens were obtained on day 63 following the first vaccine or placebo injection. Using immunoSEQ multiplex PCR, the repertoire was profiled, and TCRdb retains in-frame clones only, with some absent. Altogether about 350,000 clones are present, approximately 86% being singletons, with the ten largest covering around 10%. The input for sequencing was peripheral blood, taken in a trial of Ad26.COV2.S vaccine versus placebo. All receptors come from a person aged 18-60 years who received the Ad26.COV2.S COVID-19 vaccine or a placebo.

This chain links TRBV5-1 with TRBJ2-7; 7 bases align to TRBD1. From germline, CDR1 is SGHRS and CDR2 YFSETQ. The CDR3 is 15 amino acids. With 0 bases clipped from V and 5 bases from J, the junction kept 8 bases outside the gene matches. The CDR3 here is CASSLVGTVGDEQYF. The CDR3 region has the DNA TGCGCCAGCAGCTTGGTGGGGACAGTAGGCGACGAGCAGTACTTC. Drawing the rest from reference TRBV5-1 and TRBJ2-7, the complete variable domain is KAGVTQTPRYLIKTRGQQVTLSCSPISGHRSVSWYQQTPGQGLQFLFEYFSETQRNKGNFPGRFSGRQFSNSRSEMNVSTLELGDSALYLCASSLVGTVGDEQYFGPGTRLTVT.

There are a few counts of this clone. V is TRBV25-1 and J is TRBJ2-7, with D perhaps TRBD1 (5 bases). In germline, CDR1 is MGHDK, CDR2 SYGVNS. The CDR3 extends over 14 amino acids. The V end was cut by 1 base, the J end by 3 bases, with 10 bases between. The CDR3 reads CASSESARGYEQYF. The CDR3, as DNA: TGTGCCAGCAGTGAATCCGCTAGGGGCTACGAGCAGTACTTC.

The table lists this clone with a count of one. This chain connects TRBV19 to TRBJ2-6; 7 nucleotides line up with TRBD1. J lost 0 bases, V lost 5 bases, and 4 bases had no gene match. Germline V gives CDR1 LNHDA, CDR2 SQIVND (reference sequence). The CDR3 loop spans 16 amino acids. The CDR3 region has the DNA TGTGCCAGTAGTCCGAAGGGGGCCTCTGGGGCCAACGTCCTGACTTTC. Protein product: CASSPKGASGANVLTF.

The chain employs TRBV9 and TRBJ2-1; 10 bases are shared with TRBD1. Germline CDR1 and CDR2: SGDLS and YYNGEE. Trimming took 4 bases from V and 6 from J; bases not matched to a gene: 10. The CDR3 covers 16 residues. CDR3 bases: TGTGCCAGCAGCCAAGATCCGGGACAGGGGCCCAATGAGCAGTTCTTC. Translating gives CASSQDPGQGPNEQFF.

CDR3 in amino acids: CASSQILRGTQYF. As DNA, the CDR3 is TGTGCCAGCAGCCAAATACTGAGAGGGACCCAGTACTTC. The chain recombines TRBV2 with TRBJ2-5; no reliable D call. Germline V gene lookup returns CDR1 SNHLY and CDR2 FYNNEI. The ends were cut back, 6 bases at V and 7 bases at J, with 15 bases in the middle. The CDR3 covers 13 residues.

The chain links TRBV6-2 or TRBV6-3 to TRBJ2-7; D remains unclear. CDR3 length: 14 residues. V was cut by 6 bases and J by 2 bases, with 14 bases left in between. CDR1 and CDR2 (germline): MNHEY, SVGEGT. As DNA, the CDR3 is TGTGCCAGCAGCCACGGTGGTCCTCCCTACGAGCAGTACTTC. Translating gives CASSHGGPPYEQYF.

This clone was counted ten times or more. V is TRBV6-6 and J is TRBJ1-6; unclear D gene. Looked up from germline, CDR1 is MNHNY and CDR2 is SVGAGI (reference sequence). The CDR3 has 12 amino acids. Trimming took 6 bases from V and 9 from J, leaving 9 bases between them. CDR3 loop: CASRLGGSPLHF. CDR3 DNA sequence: TGTGCCAGCAGATTAGGAGGTTCACCCCTCCACTTT.

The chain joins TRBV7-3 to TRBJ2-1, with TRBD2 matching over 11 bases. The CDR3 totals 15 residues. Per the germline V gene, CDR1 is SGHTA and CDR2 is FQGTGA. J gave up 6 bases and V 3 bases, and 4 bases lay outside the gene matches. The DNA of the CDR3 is TGTGCCAGCAGCTTCAAACTAGCGGGAGCCAATGAGCAGTTCTTC. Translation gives CASSFKLAGANEQFF.

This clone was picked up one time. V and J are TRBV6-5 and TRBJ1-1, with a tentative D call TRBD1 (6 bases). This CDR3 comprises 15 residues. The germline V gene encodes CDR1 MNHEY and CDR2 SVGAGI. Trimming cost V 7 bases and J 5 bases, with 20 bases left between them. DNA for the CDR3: TGTGCCAGCACCACGGCGGAGGGGGGCTATACTGAAGCTTTCTTT. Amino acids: CASTTAEGGYTEAFF.

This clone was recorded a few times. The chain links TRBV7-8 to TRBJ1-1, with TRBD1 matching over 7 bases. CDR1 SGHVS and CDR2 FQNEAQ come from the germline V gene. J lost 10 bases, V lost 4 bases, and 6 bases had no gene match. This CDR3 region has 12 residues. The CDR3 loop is CASSSGGQVAFF. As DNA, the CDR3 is TGTGCCAGCAGCTCCGGAGGACAGGTAGCTTTCTTT.

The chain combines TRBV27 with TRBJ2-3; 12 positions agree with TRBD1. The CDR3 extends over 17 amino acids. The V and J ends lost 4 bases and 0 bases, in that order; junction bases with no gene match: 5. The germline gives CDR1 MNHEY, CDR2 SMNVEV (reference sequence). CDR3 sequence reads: CASSSYGTGGSTDTQYF. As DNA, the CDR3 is TGTGCCAGCAGTTCTTATGGGACAGGGGGCAGCACAGATACGCAGTATTTT.

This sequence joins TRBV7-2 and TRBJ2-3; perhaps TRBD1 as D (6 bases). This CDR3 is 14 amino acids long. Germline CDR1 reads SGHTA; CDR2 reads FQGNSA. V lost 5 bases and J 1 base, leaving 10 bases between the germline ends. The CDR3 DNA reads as TGTGCCAGCAGCCTAGGGACACGCACAGATACGCAGTATTTT. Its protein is CASSLGTRTDTQYF.

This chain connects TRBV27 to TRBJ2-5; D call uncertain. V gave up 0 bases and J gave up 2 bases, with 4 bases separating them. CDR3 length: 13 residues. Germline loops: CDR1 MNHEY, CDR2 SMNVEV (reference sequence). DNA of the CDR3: TGTGCCAGCAGTTTATCGAGTCAAGAGACCCAGTACTTC. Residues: CASSLSSQETQYF.

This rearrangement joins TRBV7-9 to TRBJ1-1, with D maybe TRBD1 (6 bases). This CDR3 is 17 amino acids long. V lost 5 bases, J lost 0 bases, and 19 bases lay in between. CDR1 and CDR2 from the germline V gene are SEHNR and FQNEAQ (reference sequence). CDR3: CASSPREGGGMNTEAFF. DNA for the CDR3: TGTGCCAGCAGCCCCCGCGAGGGGGGGGGAATGAACACTGAAGCTTTCTTT. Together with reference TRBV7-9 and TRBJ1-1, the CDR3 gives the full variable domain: DTGVSQNPRHKITKRGQNVTFRCDPISEHNRLYWYRQTLGQGPEFLTYFQNEAQLEKSRLLSDRFSAERPKGSFSTLEIQRTEQGDSAMYLCASSPREGGGMNTEAFFGQGTRLTVV.

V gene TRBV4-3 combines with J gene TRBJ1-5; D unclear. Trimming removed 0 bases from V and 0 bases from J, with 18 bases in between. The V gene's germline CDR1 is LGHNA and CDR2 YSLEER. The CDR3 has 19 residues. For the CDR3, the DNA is TGCGCCAGCAGCCAAGAGTGGTATTTGGGTCCGTATAGCAATCAGCCCCAGCATTTT. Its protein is CASSQEWYLGPYSNQPQHF.

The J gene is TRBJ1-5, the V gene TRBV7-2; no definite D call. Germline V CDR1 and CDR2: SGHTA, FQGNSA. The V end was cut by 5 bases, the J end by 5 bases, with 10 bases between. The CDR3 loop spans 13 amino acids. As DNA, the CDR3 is TGTGCCAGCAGCCCCACCATTCATCAGCCCCAGCATTTT. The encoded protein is CASSPTIHQPQHF.

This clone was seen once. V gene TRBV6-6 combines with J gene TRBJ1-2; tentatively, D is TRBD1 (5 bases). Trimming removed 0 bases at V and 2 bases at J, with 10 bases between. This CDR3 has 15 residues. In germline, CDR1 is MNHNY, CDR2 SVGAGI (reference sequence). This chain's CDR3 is CASSYSGRENYGYTF. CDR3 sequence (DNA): TGTGCCAGCAGTTACTCGGGCAGGGAAAACTATGGCTACACCTTC.

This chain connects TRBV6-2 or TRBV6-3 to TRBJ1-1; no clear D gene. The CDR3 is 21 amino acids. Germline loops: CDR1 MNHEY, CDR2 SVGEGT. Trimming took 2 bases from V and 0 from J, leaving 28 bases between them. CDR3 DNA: TGTGCCAGCAGTTACACTTCTCGGGGTGGCAAGGGCCGTAATCTGAACACTGAAGCTTTCTTT. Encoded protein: CASSYTSRGGKGRNLNTEAFF.

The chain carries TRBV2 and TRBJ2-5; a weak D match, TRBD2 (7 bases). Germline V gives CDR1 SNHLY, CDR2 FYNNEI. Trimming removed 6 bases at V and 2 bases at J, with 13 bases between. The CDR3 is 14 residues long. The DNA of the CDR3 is TGTGCCAGCAGGTGGAGGGGGGGACAAGAGACCCAGTACTTC. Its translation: CASRWRGGQETQYF.

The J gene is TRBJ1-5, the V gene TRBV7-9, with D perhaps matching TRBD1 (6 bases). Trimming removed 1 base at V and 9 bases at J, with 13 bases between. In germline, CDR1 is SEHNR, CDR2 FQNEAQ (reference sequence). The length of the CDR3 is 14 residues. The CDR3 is CASSLEGVPGPQHF. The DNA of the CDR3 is TGTGCCAGCAGCTTAGAGGGGGTGCCCGGGCCCCAGCATTTT.

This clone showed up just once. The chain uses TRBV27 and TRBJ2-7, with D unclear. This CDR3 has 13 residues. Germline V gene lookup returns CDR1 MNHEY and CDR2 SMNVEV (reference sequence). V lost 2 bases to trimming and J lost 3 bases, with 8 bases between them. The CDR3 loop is CASSLTQRYEQYF. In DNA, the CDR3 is TGTGCCAGCAGTTTAACTCAACGCTACGAGCAGTACTTC.

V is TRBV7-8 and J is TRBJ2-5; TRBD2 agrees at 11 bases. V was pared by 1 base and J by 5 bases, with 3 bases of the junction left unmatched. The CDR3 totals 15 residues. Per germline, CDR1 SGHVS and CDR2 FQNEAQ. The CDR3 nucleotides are TGTGCCAGCAGCTTAGGTAGCGGGGGGGCGGAGACCCAGTACTTC. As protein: CASSLGSGGAETQYF.

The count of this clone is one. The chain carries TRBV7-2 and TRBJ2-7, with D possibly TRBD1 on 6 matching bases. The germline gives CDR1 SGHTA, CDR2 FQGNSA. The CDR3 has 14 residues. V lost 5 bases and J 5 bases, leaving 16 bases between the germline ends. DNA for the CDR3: TGTGCCAGCAGCAGCAGGGGAATCGCTAACGAGCAGTACTTC. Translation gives CASSSRGIANEQYF.